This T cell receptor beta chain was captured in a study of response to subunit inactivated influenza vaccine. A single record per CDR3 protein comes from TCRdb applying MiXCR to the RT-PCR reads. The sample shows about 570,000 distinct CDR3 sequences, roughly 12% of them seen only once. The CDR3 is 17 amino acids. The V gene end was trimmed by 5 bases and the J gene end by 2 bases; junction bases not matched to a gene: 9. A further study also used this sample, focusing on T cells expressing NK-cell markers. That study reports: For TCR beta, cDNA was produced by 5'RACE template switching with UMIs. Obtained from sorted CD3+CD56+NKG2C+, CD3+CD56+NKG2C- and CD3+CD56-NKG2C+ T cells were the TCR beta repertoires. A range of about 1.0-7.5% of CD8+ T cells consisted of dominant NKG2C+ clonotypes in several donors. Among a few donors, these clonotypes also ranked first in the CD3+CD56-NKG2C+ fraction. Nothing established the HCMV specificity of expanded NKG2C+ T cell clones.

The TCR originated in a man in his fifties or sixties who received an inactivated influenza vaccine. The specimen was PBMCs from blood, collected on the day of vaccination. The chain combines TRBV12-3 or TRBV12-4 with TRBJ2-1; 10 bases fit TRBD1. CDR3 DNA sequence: TGTGCCAGCAGTCCCCAGCGGGACAGGGGTCCCTACAATGAGCAGTTCTTC. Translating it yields CASSPQRDRGPYNEQFF.